This T cell receptor (beta chain) emerged from a study of T-cell memory formation after mild COVID-19. Study results and caveats: Contracting CD4+ clones were located mainly in CM and EM, and CD8+ clones in EMRA. The SARS-CoV-2 specificity of second-wave clones reaching peak at day 37 remained unverified.

TCRdb reprocessed the 5' RACE reads with MiXCR, giving one entry per CDR3 protein. The repertoire holds about 240,000 distinct CDR3 sequences, with around 10% as singletons. Concerning this clonotype itself: As yet, its antigen is unknown.

CDR3 length: 17 amino acids. Unmatched junction bases numbered 13, after V lost 7 bases and J lost 2 bases. Germline V gives CDR1 SGHTA, CDR2 FQGTGA. The chain has TRBV7-3 and TRBJ1-3, with 8 bases identical to TRBD1. The sequence came from a young man who had mild COVID-19 (a few samples of this study predate the infection). Cell type and time point are not known. Sequenced sample: PBMCs or a T cell subset sorted from them (not recorded which). The chain's CDR3 is CASTPRDQGAAGNTIYF. The CDR3 coding sequence is TGTGCCAGCACTCCACGGGACCAGGGGGCAGCTGGAAACACCATATATTTT. Variable domain in full (rest from reference TRBV7-3 and TRBJ1-3): GAGVSQTPSNKVTEKGKYVELRCDPISGHTALYWYRQSLGQGPEFLIYFQGTGAADDSGLPNDRFFAVRPEGSVSTLKIQRTERGDSAVYLCASTPRDQGAAGNTIYFGEGSWLTVV.